There are a few counts of the clone carrying this T cell receptor beta chain. V was clipped by 6 bases and J by 3 bases; unmatched bases: 7. This CDR3 has 14 amino acids. TCRdb reprocessed the RT-PCR reads with MiXCR, giving one entry per CDR3 protein. The data contain approximately 720,000 distinct CDR3 sequences, 12% to 15% of them seen just once; the ten biggest clones take up 3.6%. Sequenced material: memory CD4+ T cells from blood. The rearrangement uses TRBV12-3 or TRBV12-4 and TRBJ2-7, with TRBD1 matching 8 bases. The receptor was isolated from a female donor in good health, serving as a healthy control. The CDR3 sequence: CASRTGTGNYEQYF. In DNA, the CDR3 is TGTGCCAGCAGGACCGGGACAGGTAACTACGAGCAGTACTTC.